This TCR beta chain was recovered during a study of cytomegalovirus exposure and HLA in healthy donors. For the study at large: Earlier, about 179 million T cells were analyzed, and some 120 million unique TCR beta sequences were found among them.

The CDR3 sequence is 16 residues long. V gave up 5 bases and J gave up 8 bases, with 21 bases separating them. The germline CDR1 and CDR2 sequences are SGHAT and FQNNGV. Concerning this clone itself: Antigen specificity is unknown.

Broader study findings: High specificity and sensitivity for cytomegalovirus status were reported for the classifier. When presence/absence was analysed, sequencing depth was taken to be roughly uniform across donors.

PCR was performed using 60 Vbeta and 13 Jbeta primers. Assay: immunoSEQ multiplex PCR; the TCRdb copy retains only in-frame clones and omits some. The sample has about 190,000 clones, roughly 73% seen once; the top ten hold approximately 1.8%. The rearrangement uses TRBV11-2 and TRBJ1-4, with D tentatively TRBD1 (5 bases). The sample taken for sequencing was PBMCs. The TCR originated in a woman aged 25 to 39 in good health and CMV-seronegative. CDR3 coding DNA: TGTGCCAGCAGCCCATCTGGGCGGGGCTGGGGGGAAAAACTGTTTTTT. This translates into CASSPSGRGWGEKLFF.